The clone carrying this T cell receptor beta chain was observed a few times. Its antigen is not identified. This specimen belongs to a study of CD8 T cells in ankylosing spondylitis. The CDR3 runs to 15 residues. The germline V gene encodes CDR1 SEHNR and CDR2 FQNEAQ (reference sequence). Trimming removed 5 bases from V and 4 bases from J; junction bases left unmatched: 6. 5'-RACE, quantitative and with molecular barcodes, yielded the TCR beta libraries. TCRdb redid the calling of the 5' RACE reads with MiXCR, one entry per CDR3 protein. Among some 450,000 distinct CDR3 sequences listed, 17% were seen once. Study-wide findings and caveats: As for the disease-linked clones, they showed a CD8+ phenotype and occurred at relatively low frequencies in peripheral blood. A TCR beta motif of eight or nine highly homologous variants seemed to mark ankylosing spondylitis blood.

This sequence was found in a male donor with ankylosing spondylitis. This sequence joins TRBV7-9 and TRBJ2-7; 12 bases align to TRBD2. Sequencing used blood, either unsorted or a sorted T cell fraction (not recorded which). CDR3 residues: CASSTRLAGDYEQYF. The CDR3, as DNA: TGTGCCAGCAGCACACGACTAGCGGGAGATTACGAGCAGTACTTC. Based on the CDR3 plus reference TRBV7-9 and TRBJ2-7, the full variable domain is DTGVSQNPRHKITKRGQNVTFRCDPISEHNRLYWYRQTLGQGPEFLTYFQNEAQLEKSRLLSDRFSAERPKGSFSTLEIQRTEQGDSAMYLCASSTRLAGDYEQYFGPGTRLTVT.